Sequencing of this TCR beta chain was carried out in a study of cytomegalovirus exposure and HLA in healthy donors. Study-level points and caveats: Later analysis identified a missense DCLRE1C variant that was linked to TCR beta V- and J-gene trimming. Rarity marked most TCR sequences, yet some public TCRs occurred in many donors. Reportedly, diagnosis of cytomegalovirus status by the classifier showed high specificity and sensitivity.

Comment on this clone: The antigen remains undetermined.

Trimming removed 4 bases from V and 8 bases from J, with 11 bases in between. The germline CDR1 and CDR2 sequences are DFQATT and SNEGSKA (reference sequence). This CDR3 has 11 residues. Use of 60 Vbeta and 13 Jbeta primers characterized the PCR. Sequencing used immunoSEQ multiplex PCR; TCRdb keeps in-frame clones, though not all of them. The table has 97,000 or so clones, around four fifths seen once. The sample consisted of PBMCs. The chain links TRBV20-1 to TRBJ1-2, with D uncertain. This receptor was identified in a man aged 40-49 years in good health and CMV-seronegative. The CDR3 DNA is TGCAGTGCTAACGTGCGTCGCGGCTACACCTTC. It codes for CSANVRRGYTF.